Described below is a single TCR beta chain sequence and its context. Its antigen remains unidentified. This CDR3 comprises 14 residues. Germline V lookup: CDR1 SGHKS, CDR2 YYEKEE (reference sequence). Trimming removed 4 bases from V and 2 bases from J, with 12 bases in between. The sample comes from a study of shared clonotypes between healthy human individuals. General study findings and limits: Naive subsets generally exceeded memory subsets in estimated richness. Few donors restricted represented genetic and exposure-history diversity.

Data came from immunoSEQ multiplex PCR; TCRdb stores just in-frame clones and leaves some out. The sample lists about 1.4 million clones; around 97% were seen once. Material for sequencing was naive CD4+ T cells sorted from blood. Subset specified: CD45RA+ positively selected. This chain uses TRBV5-5 with TRBJ1-2, with D perhaps matching TRBD1 (6 bases). This receptor was taken from a man aged 25 to 40 in good health. The CDR3 sequence is CASSQVGQNYGYTF. Written as DNA, the CDR3 is TGTGCCAGCAGCCAGGTCGGACAGAACTATGGCTACACCTTC.